This T cell receptor beta chain stems from a study of shared clonotypes between healthy human individuals. Cells designated naive CD8 were CD45RO-negative and were positively selected for CCR7, with terminally differentiated effector memory CD45RA+ cells excluded. This CDR3 region has 15 residues. V was pared by 7 bases and J by 0 bases, with 6 bases of the junction left unmatched. Germline V gives CDR1 MDHEN, CDR2 SYDVKM. TCRdb keeps only in-frame clones here, not all; method: immunoSEQ multiplex PCR. The sample shows nearly 2 million clones, less than 95% of them seen only once. The clonotype was recovered from a man aged 18 to 35 in good health. Sequenced sample: naive CD8+ T cells sorted from blood. V and J are TRBV28 and TRBJ1-5; 7 positions agree with TRBD1. The chain's CDR3 is CASNRRQGSNQPQHF. CDR3 bases: TGTGCCAGCAATCGGAGACAGGGTAGCAATCAGCCCCAGCATTTT. The complete variable domain, with remaining parts taken from reference TRBV28 and TRBJ1-5, reads DVKVTQSSRYLVKRTGEKVFLECVQDMDHENMFWYRQDPGLGLRLIYFSYDVKMKEKGDIPEGYSVSREKKERFSLILESASTNQTSMYLCASNRRQGSNQPQHFGDGTRLSIL.